The 32 T cell receptor beta chains listed next were all sequenced from one sample in a study of T cell repertoires in cytomegalovirus infection. One entry per CDR3 protein, called by TCRdb with MiXCR from the reads. The sample comprises 560,000 or so distinct CDR3 sequences, 16% of which are singletons, and roughly 25% rests with the top ten. Sequencing used CD8+ T cells from PBMCs. These receptors were taken from a human donor in good health (CMV status not recorded). Some clones in this sample may be carry-over from other donors' samples.

In its sample, this clonotype was seen a few times. V usage is TRBV6-6 and J usage is TRBJ2-1, with 9 bases matching TRBD2. CDR3 size: 16 residues. From germline, CDR1 is MNHNY and CDR2 SVGAGI (reference sequence). V lost 0 bases to trimming and J lost 2 bases; unmatched junction nucleotides: 2. The chain's CDR3 is CASSYSLAGTYNEQFF. The CDR3 DNA is TGTGCCAGCAGTTACTCCCTAGCGGGGACCTACAATGAGCAGTTCTTC.

This clonotype was seen a few times. The rearrangement uses TRBV20-1 and TRBJ2-2; D is uncertain. This CDR3 contains 16 residues. Germline V gene sequence: CDR1 DFQATT, CDR2 SNEGSKA (reference sequence). The V gene lost 5 bases and the J gene lost 1 base, with 17 bases spanning the gap. The CDR3 DNA reads as TGCAGTGCTTTGAGTGTAACTGGATTGAACACCGGGGAGCTGTTTTTT. Protein sequence: CSALSVTGLNTGELFF.

This clonotype was counted at least ten times. V and J are TRBV27 and TRBJ2-1; 12 bases map to TRBD2. The CDR3 loop spans 14 amino acids. In germline, CDR1 is MNHEY, CDR2 SMNVEV (reference sequence). The ends lost 8 bases at V and 7 bases at J; junction bases unmatched: 6. CDR3 region: CASHPLAGGNEQFF. CDR3 in DNA: TGTGCCAGCCACCCACTAGCGGGAGGAAATGAGCAGTTCTTC.

This clonotype was detected only a few times. This chain links TRBV6-6 with TRBJ2-7; 8 nucleotides agree with TRBD1. From germline, CDR1 is MNHNY and CDR2 SVGAGI (reference sequence). CDR3 size: 13 residues. Trimming removed 5 bases from V and 3 bases from J; junction bases left unmatched: 3. DNA of the CDR3: TGTGCCAGCAGTACAGGGGGTTTCTACGAGCAGTACTTC. Encoded protein: CASSTGGFYEQYF.

In its sample, this clonotype was seen a few times. The CDR3 nucleotides are TGTGCCAGCAGCGTATTAACCGGGAGAAGTTCGGATGAGCAGTTCTTC. Its translation: CASSVLTGRSSDEQFF. The chain is built from TRBV9 and TRBJ2-1; a possible D gene is TRBD2 (6 bases). Germline V gives CDR1 SGDLS, CDR2 YYNGEE. The CDR3 covers 16 residues. With 1 base removed from V and 8 bases from J, the gap between germline ends came to 19 bases.

The chain employs TRBV5-1 and TRBJ1-2; D gene unclear. The CDR3 extends over 14 amino acids. CDR1 is SGHRS, CDR2 YFSETQ, per germline. Between the trimmed V and J ends, which lost 4 bases and 3 bases, there was a span of 13 bases. The CDR3 DNA reads as TGCGCCAGCAGCCGTTACAGAGCAGACTATGGCTACACCTTC. It encodes CASSRYRADYGYTF.

The J gene is TRBJ1-2, the V gene TRBV2; D call uncertain. V was cut by 7 bases and J by 6 bases, with 12 bases left in between. Germline V gene data show CDR1 as SNHLY and CDR2 as FYNNEI. CDR3 length: 12 residues. CDR3 nucleotides: TGTGCCAGCAAGCCCTCCCCGGATGGCTACACCTTC. This translates into CASKPSPDGYTF.

This clonotype has just a few counts. J is TRBJ2-4 and V is TRBV5-1; no definite D call. This CDR3 has 12 amino acids. CDR1 is SGHRS and CDR2 is YFSETQ in the germline V gene. Between the trimmed V and J ends, which lost 0 bases and 8 bases, there was a span of 6 bases. In DNA form, the CDR3 reads TGCGCCAGCAGCTTGGACAGTCACATTCAGTACTTC. Translated: CASSLDSHIQYF.

The chain employs TRBV5-6 and TRBJ1-1; 9 nucleotides line up with TRBD1. CDR1 is SGHDT, CDR2 YYEEEE, per germline. This CDR3 is built from 15 residues. The ends lost 1 base at V and 3 bases at J; junction bases unmatched: 4. CDR3 DNA sequence: TGTGCCAGCAGCTTGTTGCGGACAGGGGACACTGAAGCTTTCTTT. This sequence encodes CASSLLRTGDTEAFF. Based on the CDR3 plus reference TRBV5-6 and TRBJ1-1, the full variable domain is DAGVTQSPTHLIKTRGQQVTLRCSPKSGHDTVSWYQQALGQGPQFIFQYYEEEERQRGNFPDRFSGHQFPNYSSELNVNALLLGDSALYLCASSLLRTGDTEAFFGQGTRLTVV.

V usage is TRBV7-6 and J usage is TRBJ1-4; TRBD1 is a possible D gene (6 bases). The germline CDR1 and CDR2 sequences are SGHVS and FNYEAQ. Trimming left V 5 bases short and J 8 bases short, with 18 bases between. The CDR3 loop spans 15 amino acids. CDR3 loop: CASSRGVGGREKLFF. The CDR3 DNA reads TGTGCCAGCAGCCGAGGGGTAGGGGGACGGGAAAAACTGTTTTTT.

This clonotype appeared many times. This chain connects TRBV6-1 to TRBJ2-7; possibly TRBD1 for D (6 bases). CDR3 length: 14 residues. Trimming removed 1 base at V and 3 bases at J, with 10 bases between. Germline V CDR1 and CDR2: MNHNS, SASEGT. DNA of the CDR3: TGTGCCAGCAGTGAAGTACCCAGGGGCTACGAGCAGTACTTC. Translation: CASSEVPRGYEQYF.

This clonotype was counted at least ten times. The chain is built from TRBV4-1 and TRBJ2-5; perhaps TRBD2 as D (6 bases). Trimming took 3 bases from V and 5 from J, leaving 13 bases between them. Germline CDR1 is MGHRA and CDR2 is YSYEKL. This CDR3 contains 14 residues. The CDR3 loop reads CASSHMEGRETQYF. The CDR3 DNA reads TGCGCCAGCAGCCATATGGAGGGGCGGGAGACCCAGTACTTC.

At least ten counts were recorded for this clonotype. The chain recombines TRBV7-9 with TRBJ1-1, with 7 bases that match TRBD1. J was trimmed by 3 bases and V by 3 bases; bases with no gene match: 4. The germline gives CDR1 SEHNR, CDR2 FQNEAQ (reference sequence). The CDR3 totals 14 residues. The CDR3 reads CASSFTQGDTEAFF. The CDR3, as DNA: TGTGCCAGCAGCTTCACCCAGGGGGACACTGAAGCTTTCTTT.

This clonotype was detected many times. J is TRBJ2-3 and V is TRBV12-5, with TRBD1 matching over 8 bases. The trim removed 2 bases at V and 4 bases at J, leaving 8 bases unmatched. Germline-derived CDR1 and CDR2 are LGHNT and FRNRAP. This CDR3 contains 16 residues. The CDR3 nucleotides read TGTGCTAGTGGTTTGACTGGGGACAGGCACCCAGATACGCAGTATTTT. It codes for CASGLTGDRHPDTQYF. Supplemented by reference TRBV12-5 and TRBJ2-3, the full variable domain reads DARVTQTPRHKVTEMGQEVTMRCQPILGHNTVFWYRQTMMQGLELLAYFRNRAPLDDSGMPKDRFSAEMPDATLATLKIQPSEPRDSAVYFCASGLTGDRHPDTQYFGPGTRLTVL.

This sequence joins TRBV5-6 and TRBJ1-4, with TRBD1 matching over 7 bases. The ends lost 0 bases at V and 7 bases at J; junction bases unmatched: 6. Germline loops: CDR1 SGHDT, CDR2 YYEEEE. This CDR3 comprises 15 residues. The CDR3 here is CASSLGGGHGEKLFF. CDR3 coding DNA: TGTGCCAGCAGCTTGGGAGGGGGCCACGGTGAAAAACTGTTTTTT. The full variable domain, its missing parts supplied by reference TRBV5-6 and TRBJ1-4, is DAGVTQSPTHLIKTRGQQVTLRCSPKSGHDTVSWYQQALGQGPQFIFQYYEEEERQRGNFPDRFSGHQFPNYSSELNVNALLLGDSALYLCASSLGGGHGEKLFFGSGTQLSVL.

This clonotype was detected a few times. The chain couples TRBV5-6 to TRBJ2-5, with a weak D call TRBD2 (6 bases). Trimming took off 1 base at V and 1 base at J, with 11 bases between the two ends. Germline CDR1 reads SGHDT; CDR2 reads YYEEEE. There are 15 residues in the CDR3. DNA of the CDR3: TGTGCCAGCAGCTTGACTAGCACCCGCCAAGAGACCCAGTACTTC. It yields the protein CASSLTSTRQETQYF.

This clonotype showed up many times. V gene TRBV7-9 combines with J gene TRBJ2-7, with D possibly TRBD2 on 5 matching bases. The CDR3 loop spans 14 amino acids. V was clipped by 3 bases and J by 5 bases, with 14 bases between them. The germline CDR1 and CDR2 sequences are SEHNR and FQNEAQ (reference sequence). CDR3 amino acids: CASSFSGMRNEQYF. CDR3 bases: TGTGCCAGCAGCTTCTCCGGGATGCGCAACGAGCAGTACTTC.

The table lists this clonotype with many counts. J is TRBJ2-3 and V is TRBV12-5; D is ambiguous. The length of the CDR3 is 14 residues. The germline CDR1 and CDR2 sequences are LGHNT and FRNRAP. Trimming took off 6 bases at V and 2 bases at J, with 12 bases between the two ends. CDR3 region: CASGSRPNTDTQYF. The DNA of the CDR3 is TGTGCTAGTGGCTCCCGACCGAACACAGATACGCAGTATTTT.

This clonotype was observed many times. CDR3 in amino acids: CASGAGKGEQFF. The CDR3 DNA reads as TGTGCCAGCGGGGCCGGTAAGGGTGAGCAGTTCTTC. This chain joins TRBV7-9 and TRBJ2-1, with a possible D match to TRBD1 (5 bases). V lost 8 bases to trimming and J lost 9 bases, with 14 bases between them. Germline-derived CDR1 and CDR2 are SEHNR and FQNEAQ (reference sequence). This CDR3 spans 12 amino acids.

The genes are TRBV5-4 and TRBJ2-1; 13 bases agree with TRBD2. V was clipped by 4 bases and J by 5 bases; unmatched bases: 3. Germline V gives CDR1 SGHNT, CDR2 YYREEE (reference sequence). The length of the CDR3 is 15 residues. The CDR3 loop reads CASSTGLAGDNEQFF. In nucleotides, the CDR3 is TGTGCCAGCAGCACAGGACTAGCGGGAGACAATGAGCAGTTCTTC.

This clonotype was observed at least ten times. This chain connects TRBV27 to TRBJ2-5; D is possibly TRBD1 (5 bases). Germline V lookup: CDR1 MNHEY, CDR2 SMNVEV (reference sequence). CDR3 length equals 13 residues. The V end was cut by 4 bases, the J end by 0 bases, with 6 bases between. CDR3 loop: CASSYRYQETQYF. CDR3 bases: TGTGCCAGCAGTTACAGGTACCAAGAGACCCAGTACTTC.

Only a few counts were recorded for this clonotype. This chain links TRBV6-5 with TRBJ1-1, with D unresolved. This CDR3 region has 14 residues. Germline V gives CDR1 MNHEY, CDR2 SVGAGI. Trimming removed 2 bases from V and 1 base from J, with 8 bases in between. CDR3 nucleotide sequence: TGTGCCAGCAGTTACAGACGGAGGAACACTGAAGCTTTCTTT. Its protein product is CASSYRRRNTEAFF.

The table lists this clonotype with many counts. This chain joins TRBV2 and TRBJ2-1; 10 positions agree with TRBD2. CDR1 is SNHLY, CDR2 FYNNEI, per germline. CDR3 size: 18 residues. J was trimmed by 0 bases and V by 3 bases; bases with no gene match: 8. The CDR3 nucleotides are TGTGCCAGCAGTGATTACCTAGCGGGGGACCTCTCCTACAATGAGCAGTTCTTC. As protein: CASSDYLAGDLSYNEQFF.

The rearrangement joins TRBV4-1 to TRBJ2-3; D not certain. CDR3 length: 11 amino acids. V gave up 1 base and J gave up 10 bases, with 6 bases separating them. Germline values: CDR1 MGHRA, CDR2 YSYEKL. The CDR3 protein is CASSQASAQYF. The DNA for the CDR3 is TGCGCCAGCAGCCAAGCTTCGGCGCAGTATTTT.

The chain couples TRBV19 to TRBJ2-7, with D hard to call. CDR3 length: 15 residues. V lost 5 bases, J lost 2 bases, and 16 bases lay in between. Per germline, CDR1 LNHDA and CDR2 SQIVND (reference sequence). The CDR3 coding sequence is TGTGCCAGTAGTTATAAACATCCTGGACCCTACGAGCAGTACTTC. It encodes CASSYKHPGPYEQYF.

The chain carries TRBV6-1 and TRBJ2-7; 9 positions match TRBD2. The germline V gene has CDR1 MNHNS and CDR2 SASEGT. V was clipped by 1 base and J by 4 bases; unmatched bases: 5. This CDR3 is built from 15 residues. The CDR3 DNA reads as TGTGCCAGCAGTGAAGGACTAGCGGAGACTTACGAGCAGTACTTC. Its protein product is CASSEGLAETYEQYF.

This clonotype was counted only a few times. The chain recombines TRBV29-1 with TRBJ1-1, with TRBD1 identical over 7 bases. CDR3 size: 11 residues. Looked up from germline, CDR1 is SQVTM and CDR2 is ANQGSEA. Trimming removed 5 bases from V and 6 bases from J; junction bases left unmatched: 3. The CDR3 bases are TGCAGCGTTTCGACAGGGCCTGAAGCTTTCTTT. Translation gives CSVSTGPEAFF.

The table lists this clonotype with a few counts. V and J are TRBV6-2 or TRBV6-3 and TRBJ1-5, with a weak D call TRBD1 (5 bases). The CDR3 spans 17 residues. Germline CDR1 and CDR2: MNHEY and SVGEGT. The ends were cut back, 7 bases at V and 3 bases at J, with 22 bases in the middle. CDR3 nucleotide sequence: TGTGCCAGCAAGGAGGGGAATGGAGGGCCCACCAATCAGCCCCAGCATTTT. It is translated as CASKEGNGGPTNQPQHF.

This clonotype has at least ten counts. DNA of the CDR3: TGTGCCAGCACTGCGAGCCCGACAGATACGCAGTATTTT. Translation gives CASTASPTDTQYF. The chain is built from TRBV27 and TRBJ2-3, with D unclear. CDR3 size: 13 residues. Germline V gene data show CDR1 as MNHEY and CDR2 as SMNVEV (reference sequence). V lost 7 bases and J 3 bases, leaving 11 bases between the germline ends.

This clonotype was seen many times. The chain carries TRBV12-3 or TRBV12-4 and TRBJ1-5; no clear D. V lost 2 bases, J lost 4 bases, and 3 bases lay in between. The CDR3 is 12 amino acids. DNA for the CDR3: TGTGCCAGCAGTTTACCTAATCAGCCCCAGCATTTT. Translation gives CASSLPNQPQHF.

The chain joins TRBV4-1 to TRBJ2-1, with 9 nucleotides matching TRBD1. The CDR3 length is 16 residues. Unmatched junction bases numbered 9, after V lost 3 bases and J lost 6 bases. Germline-derived CDR1 and CDR2 are MGHRA and YSYEKL. CDR3 bases: TGCGCCAGCAGCCAGCCCAGACAGGGGGGAACCAATGAGCAGTTCTTC. This encodes CASSQPRQGGTNEQFF.

This clonotype came up a few times. The chain links TRBV2 to TRBJ1-3; D is perhaps TRBD1 (5 bases). The CDR3 sequence is 15 residues long. Trimming took 8 bases from V and 1 from J, leaving 15 bases between them. Germline V CDR1 and CDR2: SNHLY, FYNNEI. The CDR3 region is CASLTGVSSGNTIYF. The CDR3 DNA sequence: TGTGCCAGCCTCACAGGCGTATCGTCTGGAAACACCATATATTTT.